This entry concerns a single T cell receptor (beta chain). This sample stems from a study of blood T cell repertoires in COVID-19. Study as a whole: Researchers got acute and convalescent COVID-19 samples from the United States, Italy and Spain. PBMCs, B-cell-depleted T cells, or T cells were the source of the cDNA or gDNA that made up the material.

As processed by the authors: Amplified reference gene primers provided the basis for estimating nucleated cell counts. TCRdb's copy holds only in-frame clones and misses some; the assay was immunoSEQ multiplex PCR. The V and J calls and clone size were taken over from that table, and D and trimming were inferred from the DNA. The sample consists of roughly 400,000 clones, roughly 90% of them appearing once. Two consecutive negative NP/OP PCR tests, clearance, or resolved symptoms defined Cohort 3 recovery. The specimen was PBMCs or T cells enriched from blood (not recorded which). The sequence came from a woman aged 25-40 years who had recovered from COVID-19.

CDR3 amino acids: CATPSYSGANVLTF. DNA of the CDR3: TGTGCCACTCCCAGTTACTCTGGGGCCAACGTCCTGACTTTC. The chain recombines TRBV19 with TRBJ2-6, with D unclear. Germline CDR1 LNHDA, CDR2 SQIVND (reference sequence). V was shortened by 10 bases and J by 0 bases, with 10 bases between the two germline ends. The CDR3 totals 14 residues.